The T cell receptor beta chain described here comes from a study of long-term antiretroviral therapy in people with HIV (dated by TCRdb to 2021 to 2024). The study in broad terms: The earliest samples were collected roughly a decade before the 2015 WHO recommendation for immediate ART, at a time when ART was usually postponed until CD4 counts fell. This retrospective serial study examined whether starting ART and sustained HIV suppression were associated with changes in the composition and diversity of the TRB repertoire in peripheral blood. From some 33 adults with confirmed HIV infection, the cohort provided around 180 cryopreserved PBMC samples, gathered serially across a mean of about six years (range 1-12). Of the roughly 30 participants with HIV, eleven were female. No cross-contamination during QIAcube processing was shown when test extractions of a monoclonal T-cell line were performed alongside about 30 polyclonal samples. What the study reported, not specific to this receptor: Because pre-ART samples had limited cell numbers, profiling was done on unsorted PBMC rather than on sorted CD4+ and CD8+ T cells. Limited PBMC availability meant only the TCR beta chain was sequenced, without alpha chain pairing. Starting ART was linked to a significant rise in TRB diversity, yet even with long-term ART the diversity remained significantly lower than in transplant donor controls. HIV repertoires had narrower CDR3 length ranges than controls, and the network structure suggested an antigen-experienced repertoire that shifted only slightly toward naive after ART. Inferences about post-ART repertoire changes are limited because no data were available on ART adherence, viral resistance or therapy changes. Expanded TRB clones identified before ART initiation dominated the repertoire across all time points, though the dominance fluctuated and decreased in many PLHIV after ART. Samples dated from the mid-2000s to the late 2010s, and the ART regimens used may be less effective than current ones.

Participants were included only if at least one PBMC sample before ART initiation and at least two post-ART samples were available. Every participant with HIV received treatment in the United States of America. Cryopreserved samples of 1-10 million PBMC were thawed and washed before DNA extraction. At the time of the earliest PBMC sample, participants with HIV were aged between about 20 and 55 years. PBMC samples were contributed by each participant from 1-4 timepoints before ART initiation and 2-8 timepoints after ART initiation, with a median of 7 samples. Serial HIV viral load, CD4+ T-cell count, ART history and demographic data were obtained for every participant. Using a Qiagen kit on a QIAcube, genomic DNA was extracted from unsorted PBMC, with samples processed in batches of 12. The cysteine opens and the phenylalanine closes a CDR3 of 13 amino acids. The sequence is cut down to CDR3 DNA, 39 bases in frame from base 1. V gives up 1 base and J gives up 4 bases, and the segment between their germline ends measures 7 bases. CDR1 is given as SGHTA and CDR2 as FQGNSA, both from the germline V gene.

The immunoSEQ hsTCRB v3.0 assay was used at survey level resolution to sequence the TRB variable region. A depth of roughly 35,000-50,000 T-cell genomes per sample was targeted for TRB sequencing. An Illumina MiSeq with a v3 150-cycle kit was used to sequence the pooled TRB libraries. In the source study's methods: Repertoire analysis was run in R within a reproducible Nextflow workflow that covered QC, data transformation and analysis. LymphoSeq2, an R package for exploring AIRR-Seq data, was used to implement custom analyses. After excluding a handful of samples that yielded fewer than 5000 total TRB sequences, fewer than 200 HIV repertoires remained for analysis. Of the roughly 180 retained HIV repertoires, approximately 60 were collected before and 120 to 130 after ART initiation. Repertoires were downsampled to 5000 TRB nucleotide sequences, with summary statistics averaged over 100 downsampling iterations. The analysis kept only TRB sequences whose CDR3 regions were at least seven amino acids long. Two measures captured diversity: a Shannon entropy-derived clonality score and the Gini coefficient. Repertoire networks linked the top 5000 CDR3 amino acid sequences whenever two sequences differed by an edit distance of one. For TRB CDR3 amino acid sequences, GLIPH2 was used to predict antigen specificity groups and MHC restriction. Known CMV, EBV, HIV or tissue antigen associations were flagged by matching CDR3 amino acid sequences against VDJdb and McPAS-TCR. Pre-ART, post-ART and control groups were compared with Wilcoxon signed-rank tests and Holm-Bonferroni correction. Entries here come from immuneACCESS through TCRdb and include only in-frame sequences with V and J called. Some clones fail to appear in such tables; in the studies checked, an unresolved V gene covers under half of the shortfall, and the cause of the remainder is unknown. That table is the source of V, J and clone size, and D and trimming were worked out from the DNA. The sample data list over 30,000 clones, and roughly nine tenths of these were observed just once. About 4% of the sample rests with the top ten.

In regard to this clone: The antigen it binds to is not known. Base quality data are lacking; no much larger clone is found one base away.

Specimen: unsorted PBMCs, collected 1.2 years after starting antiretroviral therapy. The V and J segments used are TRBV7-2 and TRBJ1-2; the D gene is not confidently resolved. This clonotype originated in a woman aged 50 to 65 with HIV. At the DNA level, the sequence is TGTGCCAGCAGCTTAGTATCCAGCTATGGCTACACCTTC. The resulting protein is CASSLVSSYGYTF.